Listed below are T cell receptor beta chains from one sample, sequenced in a study of early T cells in non-severe SARS-CoV-2 infection. TCRdb re-derived calls from the 5' RACE reads in MiXCR, one entry per CDR3 protein. This sample has some 40,000 distinct CDR3 sequences; 4.5% to 5.5% occur once, and the top ten carry under 20%. The sample consisted of whole blood. Source of these receptors: an adult who was a healthcare worker with PCR-confirmed SARS-CoV-2 infection or an uninfected control (not recorded which). CDR3s include the opening cysteine and the closing phenylalanine or tryptophan. A D gene is named only where the DNA matches it firmly. Size tells how often a clone was seen (once, few, many) or the class of an expanded clone, and some rows leave it out.

d_gene,abundance,v_gene,j_gene,CDR3nt,CDR3aa
NA,many,TRBV20-1,TRBJ1-1,TGCAGTGCTCCTTACTTGAACACTGAAGCTTTCTTT,CSAPYLNTEAFF
TRBD2,many,TRBV7-2,TRBJ2-1,TGTGCCAGCAGCCTCACCCTAGCGGGGGATCACAATGAGCAGTTCTTC,CASSLTLAGDHNEQFF
NA,NA,TRBV7-8,TRBJ1-5,TGTGCCAGCAGCTCTCGAAGGGCGGCAAGCAATCAGCCCCAGCATTTT,CASSSRRAASNQPQHF
NA,many,TRBV29-1,TRBJ2-7,TGCAGCGTCGGACAGAACTCCTACGAGCAGTACTTC,CSVGQNSYEQYF
NA,NA,TRBV30,TRBJ2-3,TGTGCCTTAAGACAGAACACAGATACGCAGTATTTT,CALRQNTDTQYF
TRBD1,many,TRBV5-1,TRBJ2-1,TGCGCCAGCAGCTTGGGGGACAGGGGCAATGAGCAGTTCTTC,CASSLGDRGNEQFF
NA,many,TRBV5-1,TRBJ1-2,TGCGCCAGCAGCCCAGGACGGGACATATCACCCTACACCTTC,CASSPGRDISPYTF
NA,many,TRBV7-9,TRBJ2-3,TGTGCCAGCAGCTTCAGGGGACAAGAGTTCACAGATACGCAGTATTTT,CASSFRGQEFTDTQYF
NA,many,TRBV5-1,TRBJ1-1,TGCGCCAGCAGCTTCTGGGGACAAGCGAACACTGAAGCTTTCTTT,CASSFWGQANTEAFF
NA,many,TRBV20-1,TRBJ2-2,TGCAGTGCTAGAGACGCGACCACCGGGGAGCTGTTTTTT,CSARDATTGELFF
TRBD1,many,TRBV20-1,TRBJ1-1,TGCAGTGCTAGGTACGGGGCAGGGGGCAGAAACACTGAAGCTTTCTTT,CSARYGAGGRNTEAFF
TRBD2,many,TRBV15,TRBJ2-1,TGTGCCACCAGCAGGGAGGGACTAGATTTCAATGAGCAGTTCTTC,CATSREGLDFNEQFF
TRBD1,few,TRBV12-3/TRBV12-4,TRBJ2-2,TGTGCCAGCAGTATCACAGGGGTGCTAGGCACCGGGGAGCTGTTTTTT,CASSITGVLGTGELFF
TRBD2,many,TRBV7-8,TRBJ2-5,TGTGCCAGCAGCTCACCGACTAGCAGCGGGGAGACCCAGTACTTC,CASSSPTSSGETQYF
NA,many,TRBV6-5,TRBJ1-5,TGTGCCAGCAGTTACTCGAGGCAAGGCAATCAGCCCCAGCATTTT,CASSYSRQGNQPQHF
NA,many,TRBV7-3,TRBJ2-1,TGTGCCAGCAGCCCCCTCGGGGGAATGAATGAGCAGTTCTTC,CASSPLGGMNEQFF
NA,NA,TRBV3-1,TRBJ1-1,TGTGCCAGCAGCCAAGATCGGGGCAGGCAAGCTTTCTTT,CASSQDRGRQAFF
TRBD1,few,TRBV6-5,TRBJ2-7,TGTGCCAGCAGTTGGGGACAGACCTACGAGCAGTACTTC,CASSWGQTYEQYF
TRBD2,many,TRBV12-3/TRBV12-4,TRBJ2-5,TGTGCCAGCAGTTTCGCTAGCGGGTCCGGGGGAAAGGAGACCCAGTACTTC,CASSFASGSGGKETQYF
NA,NA,TRBV5-1,TRBJ2-2,TGCGCCAGCAGCTCTGGGGGCATTTCAAACACCGGGGAGCTGTTTTTT,CASSSGGISNTGELFF
NA,NA,TRBV7-3,TRBJ2-1,TGTGCCAGCAGCCCCACCGGGGCCGCGGGTAATGAGCAGTTCTTC,CASSPTGAAGNEQFF
TRBD2,many,TRBV20-1,TRBJ2-4,TGCAGTGCTGGCGGGGGGGCACCAGTTCTAGCCAAAAACATTCAGTACTTC,CSAGGGAPVLAKNIQYF
NA,many,TRBV7-3,TRBJ2-7,TGTGCCAGCAGCTTAGCGGGTTCCGAGCAGTACTTC,CASSLAGSEQYF
NA,many,TRBV10-1,TRBJ1-1,TGCGCCGTACGTCCTATGGAGGGGACCGAAGCTTTCTTT,CAVRPMEGTEAFF
NA,many,TRBV7-3,TRBJ2-5,TGTGCCAGCCTTCGAGAGACCCAGTACTTC,CASLRETQYF